The source of this T cell receptor (beta chain) is a study of T cell repertoires in cytomegalovirus infection. Study-level background: In public TCR beta signatures, there were indications of both CMV infection and matching HLA type.

About this clonotype: Its antigen is unknown.

This CDR3 spans 14 amino acids. With 0 bases removed from V and 7 bases from J, the gap between germline ends came to 8 bases. Per the germline V gene, CDR1 is SGDLS and CDR2 is YYNGEE. TCRdb processed the reads anew with MiXCR; each CDR3 protein has one entry. The table has about 110,000 distinct CDR3 sequences, roughly 9.1% seen once. Broader study findings: Dominant in the ex vivo response were TCR beta clonotypes restricted by HLA-C and specific for CMV.

The sample comprised PBMCs, sequenced either directly or after in vitro stimulation (not recorded which). The V gene is TRBV9, the J gene TRBJ1-6; D call uncertain. The clonotype originates from a human donor in good health (CMV status not recorded). Some clones in this sample may be carry-over from other donors' samples. The CDR3, as DNA: TGTGCCAGCAGCGTAGGGCCTGGAAATTCACCCCTCCACTTT. As protein: CASSVGPGNSPLHF.